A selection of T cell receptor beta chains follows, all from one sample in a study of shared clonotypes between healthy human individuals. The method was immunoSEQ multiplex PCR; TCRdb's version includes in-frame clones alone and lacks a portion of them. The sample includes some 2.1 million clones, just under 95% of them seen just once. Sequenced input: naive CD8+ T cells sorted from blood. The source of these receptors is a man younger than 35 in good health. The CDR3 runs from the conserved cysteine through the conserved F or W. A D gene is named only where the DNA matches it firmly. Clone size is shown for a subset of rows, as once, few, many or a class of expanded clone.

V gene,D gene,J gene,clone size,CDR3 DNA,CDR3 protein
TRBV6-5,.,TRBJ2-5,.,TGTGCCAGCAGTTACCCGTGGGAGACCCAGTACTTC,CASSYPWETQYF
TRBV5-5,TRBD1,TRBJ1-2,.,TGTGCCAGCAGCTTGGGGGACAGTTCCACGTACACCTTC,CASSLGDSSTYTF
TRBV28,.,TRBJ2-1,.,TGTGCCAGCAGTTTTAGAGGGTTAGTTGATGAGCAGTTCTTC,CASSFRGLVDEQFF
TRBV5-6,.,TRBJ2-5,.,TGTGCCAGCAGCTTTTTGGCACAAGAGACCCAGTACTTC,CASSFLAQETQYF
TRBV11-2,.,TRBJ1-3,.,TGTGCCAGCAGCTTAGAACCGATCTCTGGAAACACCATATATTTT,CASSLEPISGNTIYF
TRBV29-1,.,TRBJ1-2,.,TGCAGCGTTGAAGATCCTGGACAACGAGGCTACACCTTC,CSVEDPGQRGYTF
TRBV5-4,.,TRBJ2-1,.,TGTGCCAGCAGCGTACGCCCGAATGAGCAGTTCTTC,CASSVRPNEQFF
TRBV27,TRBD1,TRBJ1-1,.,TGTGCCAGCAGTTTTTCCCCAGGGGGCTTTTCGAACACTGAAGCTTTCTTT,CASSFSPGGFSNTEAFF
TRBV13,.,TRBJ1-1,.,TGTGCCAGCAGCTTAGGGCACAAGGCTGAAGCTTTCTTT,CASSLGHKAEAFF
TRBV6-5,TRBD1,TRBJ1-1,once,TGTGCCAGCAGTTATCGCCGGGACAGTGAAGCTTTCTTT,CASSYRRDSEAFF
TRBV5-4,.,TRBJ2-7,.,TGTGCCAGCAGCTCCTTTCCTCCCAACTACGAGCAGTACTTC,CASSSFPPNYEQYF
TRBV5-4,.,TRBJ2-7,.,TGTGCCAGCAGCTACAAGACGGACCGGGTTAACGAGCAGTACTTC,CASSYKTDRVNEQYF
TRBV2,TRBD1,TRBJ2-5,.,TGTGCCAGCATCGGACAGGGAGCCGAGACCCAGTACTTC,CASIGQGAETQYF
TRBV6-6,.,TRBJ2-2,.,TGTGCCAGCATAAGGGGCACCGGGGAGCTGTTTTTT,CASIRGTGELFF
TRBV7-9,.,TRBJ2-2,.,TGTGCCAGCAATTTGGGACGAGACACCGGGGAGCTGTTTTTT,CASNLGRDTGELFF
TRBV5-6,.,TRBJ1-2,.,TGTGCCAGCAGCTTGACAGGGCCGTATGGCTACACCTTC,CASSLTGPYGYTF
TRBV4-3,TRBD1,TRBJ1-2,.,TGCGCCAGCAGCCAAGCGACAGGGAATGGCTACACCTTC,CASSQATGNGYTF
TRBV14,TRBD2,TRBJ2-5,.,TGTGCCAGCAGCCAAGAACTGAGCGGGGCAGAGACCCAGTACTTC,CASSQELSGAETQYF
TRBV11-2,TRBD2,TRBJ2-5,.,TGTGCCAGCAGCTTCGGACTAGCGGGAGGCGAGACCCAGTACTTC,CASSFGLAGGETQYF
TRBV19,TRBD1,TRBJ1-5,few,TGTGCCAGTAGTATGACAGGGTATCAGCCCCAGCATTTT,CASSMTGYQPQHF
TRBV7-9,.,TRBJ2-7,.,TGTGCCAGCAGCTTAGAATCGATTCCCTACGAGCAGTACTTC,CASSLESIPYEQYF
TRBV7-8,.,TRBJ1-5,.,TGTGCCAGCAGCTTAGCACAGGGCAGCAATCAGCCCCAGCATTTT,CASSLAQGSNQPQHF
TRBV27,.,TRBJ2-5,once,TGTGCCAGCAGTTGGACGGGAGCTAACCAAGAGACCCAGTACTTC,CASSWTGANQETQYF
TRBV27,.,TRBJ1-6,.,TGTGCCAGCAGTCCCTACCCTCAGGGTAGCTCCTATAATTCACCCCTCCACTTT,CASSPYPQGSSYNSPLHF
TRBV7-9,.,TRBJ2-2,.,TGTGCCAGCAGCTTCAACAGGAGGGGACCGAACACCGGGGAGCTGTTTTTT,CASSFNRRGPNTGELFF
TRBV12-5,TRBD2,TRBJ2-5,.,TGTGCTAGTGGTTTGGTCCCTAGCGGGAATCAAGAGACCCAGTACTTC,CASGLVPSGNQETQYF
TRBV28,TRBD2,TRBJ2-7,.,TGTGCCAGCAGCTTTAGCGGGAGGGCCCACGAGCAGTACTTC,CASSFSGRAHEQYF
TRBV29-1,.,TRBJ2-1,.,TGCAGCGTTGATCACTTGGGGTCCTACAATGAGCAGTTCTTC,CSVDHLGSYNEQFF
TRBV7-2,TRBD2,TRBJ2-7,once,TGTGCCAGCAGCTCAACGGGGACTAGCGGGAGACAGCCCTACGAGCAGTACTTC,CASSSTGTSGRQPYEQYF
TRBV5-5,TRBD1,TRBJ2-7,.,TGTGCCAGCGGGACAGGGGCCTACGAGCAGTACTTC,CASGTGAYEQYF
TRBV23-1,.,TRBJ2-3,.,TGCGCCAGCAGTCGGCCTCCAGGGTGGAGCACAGATACGCAGTATTTT,CASSRPPGWSTDTQYF
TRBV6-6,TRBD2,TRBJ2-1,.,TGTGCCAGCAGTCAACCGGGACTAGCGGAGAATGAGCAGTTCTTC,CASSQPGLAENEQFF
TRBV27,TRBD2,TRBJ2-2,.,TGTGCCAGCAGTTTTATCACAGCGGGGGGGGAGCTGTTTTTT,CASSFITAGGELFF
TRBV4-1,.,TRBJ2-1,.,TGCGCCAGCAGCCAAGATCGGACTGAGTTTACCTACAATGAGCAGTTCTTC,CASSQDRTEFTYNEQFF
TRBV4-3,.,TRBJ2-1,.,TGCGCCAGCAGCCAAGATTTGCAGGGTGTGAATGAGCAGTTCTTC,CASSQDLQGVNEQFF
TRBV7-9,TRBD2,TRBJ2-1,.,TGTGCCAGCAGCTTAGAGGGCTCGGCGGGAGACCCCAATGAGCAGTTCTTC,CASSLEGSAGDPNEQFF
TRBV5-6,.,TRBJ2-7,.,TGTGCCAGCAGCTTGGGAGGGGTGTACTACGAGCAGTACTTC,CASSLGGVYYEQYF